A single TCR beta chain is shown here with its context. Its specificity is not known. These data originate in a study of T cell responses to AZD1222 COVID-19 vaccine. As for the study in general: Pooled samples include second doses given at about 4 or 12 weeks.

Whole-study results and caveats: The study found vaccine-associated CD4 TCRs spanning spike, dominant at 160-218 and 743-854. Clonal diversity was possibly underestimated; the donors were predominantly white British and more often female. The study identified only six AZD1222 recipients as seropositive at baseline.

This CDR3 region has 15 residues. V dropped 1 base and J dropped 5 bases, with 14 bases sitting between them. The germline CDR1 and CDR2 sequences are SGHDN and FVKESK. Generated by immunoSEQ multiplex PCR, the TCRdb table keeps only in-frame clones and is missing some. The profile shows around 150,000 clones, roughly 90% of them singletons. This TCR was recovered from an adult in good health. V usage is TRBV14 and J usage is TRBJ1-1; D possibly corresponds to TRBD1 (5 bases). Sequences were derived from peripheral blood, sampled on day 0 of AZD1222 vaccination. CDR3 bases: TGTGCCAGCAGCCAAGGGTGGGGGATATGGACTGAAGCTTTCTTT. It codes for CASSQGWGIWTEAFF.